The entry below describes one T cell receptor beta chain. Its cognate antigen is unknown. This entry belongs to a study of beta chain features in type 1 diabetes. General study results and limits: A pattern of fewer insertions and more deletions at VDJ junctions was seen in type 1 diabetes patients. Researchers report that Type 1 diabetes patients had moderately but significantly shorter TCRB CDR3s across all four CD4+ subsets.

Germline assignment: CDR1 SGHTA and CDR2 FQGNSA. This CDR3 contains 14 residues. Trimming shortened V by 5 bases and J by 5 bases, and 15 bases separated the two germline ends. The sequenced template was cDNA made from the entire isolated RNA. TCRdb's copy holds only in-frame clones and misses some; the assay was immunoSEQ multiplex PCR. This sample yields about 740,000 clones, of which around an eighth are seen a single time; around 0.022% belongs to the top ten. The rearrangement uses TRBV7-2 and TRBJ1-2, with D perhaps matching TRBD1 (6 bases). The TCR was taken from a man between 18 and 29 years old with type 1 diabetes. Sequenced material: naive CD4+ T cells from blood. For the CDR3, the DNA is TGTGCCAGCAGCATAGACAGGCTTTCATATGGCTACACCTTC. Translating it yields CASSIDRLSYGYTF.